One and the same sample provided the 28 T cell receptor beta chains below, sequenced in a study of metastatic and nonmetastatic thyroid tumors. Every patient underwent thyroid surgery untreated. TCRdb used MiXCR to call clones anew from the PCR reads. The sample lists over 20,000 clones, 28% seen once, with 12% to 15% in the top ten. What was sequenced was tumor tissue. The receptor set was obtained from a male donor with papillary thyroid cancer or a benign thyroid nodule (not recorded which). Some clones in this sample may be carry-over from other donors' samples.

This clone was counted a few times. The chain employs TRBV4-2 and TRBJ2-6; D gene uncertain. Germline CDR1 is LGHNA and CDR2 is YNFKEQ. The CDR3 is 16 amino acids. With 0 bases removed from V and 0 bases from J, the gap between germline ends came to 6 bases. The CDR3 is CASSQERDSGANVLTF. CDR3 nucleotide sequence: TGTGCCAGCAGCCAAGAAAGGGACTCTGGGGCCAACGTCCTGACTTTC.

The CDR3 sequence: CASSVGAPPWSEQFF. The CDR3 bases are TGCGCCAGCAGTGTGGGGGCTCCCCCTTGGAGTGAGCAGTTCTTC. This chain joins TRBV5-1 and TRBJ2-1, with D perhaps matching TRBD1 (6 bases). The V gene lost 5 bases and the J gene lost 9 bases, with 21 bases spanning the gap. CDR3 length: 15 amino acids. Looked up from germline, CDR1 is SGHRS and CDR2 is YFSETQ. The entire variable domain, with the rest obtained from reference TRBV5-1 and TRBJ2-1, is as follows: KAGVTQTPRYLIKTRGQQVTLSCSPISGHRSVSWYQQTPGQGLQFLFEYFSETQRNKGNFPGRFSGRQFSNSRSEMNVSTLELGDSALYLCASSVGAPPWSEQFFGPGTRLTVL.

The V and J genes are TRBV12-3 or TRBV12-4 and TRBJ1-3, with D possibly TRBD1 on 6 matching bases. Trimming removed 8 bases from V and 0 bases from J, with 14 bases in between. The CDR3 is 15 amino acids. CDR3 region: CASGRQAFSGNTIYF. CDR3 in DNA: TGTGCCAGCGGGAGACAGGCCTTCTCTGGAAACACCATATATTTT.

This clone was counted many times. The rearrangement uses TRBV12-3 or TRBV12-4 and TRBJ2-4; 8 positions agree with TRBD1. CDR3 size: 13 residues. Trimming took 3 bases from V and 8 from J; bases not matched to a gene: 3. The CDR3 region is CASSLLDRDIQYF. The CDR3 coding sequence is TGTGCCAGCAGTTTGTTGGACAGGGACATTCAGTACTTC.

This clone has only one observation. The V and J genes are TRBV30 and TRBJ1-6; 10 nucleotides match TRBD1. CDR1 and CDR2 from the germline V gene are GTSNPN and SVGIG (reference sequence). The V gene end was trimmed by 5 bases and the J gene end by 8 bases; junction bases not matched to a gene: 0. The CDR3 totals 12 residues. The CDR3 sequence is CAWGTGDSPLHF. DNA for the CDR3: TGTGCCTGGGGGACAGGGGATTCACCCCTCCACTTT.

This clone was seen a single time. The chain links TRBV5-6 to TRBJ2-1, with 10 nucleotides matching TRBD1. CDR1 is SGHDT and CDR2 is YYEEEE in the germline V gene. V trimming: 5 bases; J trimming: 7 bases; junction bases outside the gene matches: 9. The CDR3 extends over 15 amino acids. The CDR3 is CASSGTGTGVNEQFF. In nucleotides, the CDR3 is TGTGCCAGCAGTGGGACCGGGACAGGGGTTAATGAGCAGTTCTTC.

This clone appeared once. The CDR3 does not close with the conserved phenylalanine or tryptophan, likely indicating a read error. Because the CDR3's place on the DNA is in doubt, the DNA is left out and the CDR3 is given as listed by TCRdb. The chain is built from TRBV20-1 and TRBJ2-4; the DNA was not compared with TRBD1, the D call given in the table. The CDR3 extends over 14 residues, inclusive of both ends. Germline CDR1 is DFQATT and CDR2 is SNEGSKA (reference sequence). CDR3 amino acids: CSARPGQWENIKYL.

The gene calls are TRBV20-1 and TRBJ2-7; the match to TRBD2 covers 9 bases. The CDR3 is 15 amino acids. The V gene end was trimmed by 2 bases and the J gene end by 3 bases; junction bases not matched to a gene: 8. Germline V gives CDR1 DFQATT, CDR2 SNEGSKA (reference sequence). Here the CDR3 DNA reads TGCAGTGCTAGATCACATCGCGGGAGGGACTACGAGCAGTACTTC. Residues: CSARSHRGRDYEQYF.

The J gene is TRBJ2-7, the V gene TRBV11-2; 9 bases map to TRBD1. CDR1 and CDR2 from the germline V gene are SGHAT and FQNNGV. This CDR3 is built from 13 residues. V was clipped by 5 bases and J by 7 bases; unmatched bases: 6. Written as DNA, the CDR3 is TGTGCCAGCAGCCGACAGGGGGAGAGGGAGCAGTACTTC. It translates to CASSRQGEREQYF.

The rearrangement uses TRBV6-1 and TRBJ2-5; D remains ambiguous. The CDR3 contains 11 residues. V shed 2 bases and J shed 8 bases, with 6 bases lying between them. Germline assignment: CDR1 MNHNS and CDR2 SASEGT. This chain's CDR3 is CASSESSTQYF. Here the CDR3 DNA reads TGTGCCAGCAGTGAAAGTTCCACCCAGTACTTC.

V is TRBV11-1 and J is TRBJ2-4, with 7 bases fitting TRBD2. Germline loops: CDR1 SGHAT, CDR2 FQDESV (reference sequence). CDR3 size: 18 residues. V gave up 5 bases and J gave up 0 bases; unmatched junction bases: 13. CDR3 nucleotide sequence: TGTGCCAGCAGCGAGGGCGGGGGAGACGTACTAGCCAAAAACATTCAGTACTTC. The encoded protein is CASSEGGGDVLAKNIQYF.

CDR3 in DNA: TGCGCCAGCAGGCGGGGGGGTTCCTACAATGAGCAGTTCTTC. It is translated as CASRRGGSYNEQFF. The chain has TRBV5-1 and TRBJ2-1, with 9 bases identical to TRBD2. V lost 5 bases and J lost 1; bases outside the gene matches: 1. The CDR3 consists of 14 residues. Germline V CDR1 and CDR2: SGHRS, YFSETQ.

CDR3 region: CASNGIFGNTIYF. Here the CDR3 DNA reads TGTGCCAGCAACGGTATATTTGGAAACACCATATATTTT. The rearrangement uses TRBV4-2 and TRBJ1-3, with D uncertain. The CDR3 extends over 13 amino acids. Trimming took 7 bases from V and 3 from J, leaving 10 bases between them. The V gene's germline CDR1 is LGHNA and CDR2 YNFKEQ.

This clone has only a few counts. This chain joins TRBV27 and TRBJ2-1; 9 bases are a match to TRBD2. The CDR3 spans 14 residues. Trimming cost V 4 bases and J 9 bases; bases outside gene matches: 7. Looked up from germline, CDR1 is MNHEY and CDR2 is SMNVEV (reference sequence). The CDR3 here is CASSSGTSRSEQFF. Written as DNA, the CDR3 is TGTGCCAGCAGTTCCGGGACTAGCAGAAGTGAGCAGTTCTTC.

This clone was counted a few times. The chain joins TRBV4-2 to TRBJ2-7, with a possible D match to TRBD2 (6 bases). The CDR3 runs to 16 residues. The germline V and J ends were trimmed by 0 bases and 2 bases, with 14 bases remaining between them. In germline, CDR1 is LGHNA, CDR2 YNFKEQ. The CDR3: CASSQEEGSGAYEQYF. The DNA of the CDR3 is TGTGCCAGCAGCCAAGAGGAGGGATCGGGAGCCTACGAGCAGTACTTC.

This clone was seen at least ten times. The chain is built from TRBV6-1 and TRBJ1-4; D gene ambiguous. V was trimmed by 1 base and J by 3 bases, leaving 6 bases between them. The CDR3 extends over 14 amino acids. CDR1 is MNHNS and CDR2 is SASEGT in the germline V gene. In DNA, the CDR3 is TGTGCCAGCAGTGAAGAACCTTCTAATGAAAAACTGTTTTTT. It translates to CASSEEPSNEKLFF.

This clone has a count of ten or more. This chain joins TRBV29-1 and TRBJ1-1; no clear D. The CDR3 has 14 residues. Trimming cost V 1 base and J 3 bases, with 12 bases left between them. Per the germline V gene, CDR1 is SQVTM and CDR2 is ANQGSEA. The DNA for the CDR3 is TGCAGCGTTGAAGTAGACCCGGCGGACACTGAAGCTTTCTTT. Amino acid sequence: CSVEVDPADTEAFF.

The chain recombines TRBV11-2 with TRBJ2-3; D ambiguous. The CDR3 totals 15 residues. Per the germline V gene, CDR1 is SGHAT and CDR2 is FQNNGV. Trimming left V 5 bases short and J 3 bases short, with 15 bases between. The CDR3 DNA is TGTGCCAGCAGCCGTTCTTTGGATCTTACAGATACGCAGTATTTT. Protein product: CASSRSLDLTDTQYF.

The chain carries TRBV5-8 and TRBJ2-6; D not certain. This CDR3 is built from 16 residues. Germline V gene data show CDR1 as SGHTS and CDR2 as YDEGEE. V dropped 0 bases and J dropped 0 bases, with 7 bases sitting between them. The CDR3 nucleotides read TGTGCCAGCAGCTTGGATGGGGTCTCTGGGGCCAACGTCCTGACTTTC. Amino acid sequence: CASSLDGVSGANVLTF.

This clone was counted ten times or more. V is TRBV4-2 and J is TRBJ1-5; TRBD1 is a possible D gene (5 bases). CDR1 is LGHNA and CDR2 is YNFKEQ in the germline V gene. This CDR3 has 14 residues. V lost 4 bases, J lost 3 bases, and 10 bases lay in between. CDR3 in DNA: TGTGCCAGCAGCCCCGGACAAAACAATCAGCCCCAGCATTTT. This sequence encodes CASSPGQNNQPQHF.

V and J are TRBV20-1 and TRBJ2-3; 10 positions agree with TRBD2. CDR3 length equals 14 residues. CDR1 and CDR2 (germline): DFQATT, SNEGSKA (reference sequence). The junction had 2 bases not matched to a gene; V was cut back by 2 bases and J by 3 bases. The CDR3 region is CSARQGLATDTQYF. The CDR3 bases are TGCAGTGCTAGACAGGGACTAGCGACAGATACGCAGTATTTT.

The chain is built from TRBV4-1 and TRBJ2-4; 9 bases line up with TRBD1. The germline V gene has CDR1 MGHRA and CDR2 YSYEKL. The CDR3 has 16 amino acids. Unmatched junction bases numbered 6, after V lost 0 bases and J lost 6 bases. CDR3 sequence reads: CASSQDPPGQGNIQYF. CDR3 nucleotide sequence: TGCGCCAGCAGCCAAGATCCTCCGGGACAGGGAAACATTCAGTACTTC.

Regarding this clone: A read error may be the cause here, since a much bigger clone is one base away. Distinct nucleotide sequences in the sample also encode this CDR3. CDR3 protein: CASSFFRGSGSFYEQYF. The DNA for the CDR3 is TGTGCCAGCAGCTTTTTTCGTGGAAGCGGGAGTTTCTATGAGCAGTACTTC. The chain joins TRBV5-4 to TRBJ2-7; 8 bases map to TRBD2. The CDR3 is 17 residues long. From germline, CDR1 is SGHNT and CDR2 YYREEE (reference sequence). The J segment lost 7 bases and the V segment lost 2 bases, leaving 17 bases of the junction unmatched.

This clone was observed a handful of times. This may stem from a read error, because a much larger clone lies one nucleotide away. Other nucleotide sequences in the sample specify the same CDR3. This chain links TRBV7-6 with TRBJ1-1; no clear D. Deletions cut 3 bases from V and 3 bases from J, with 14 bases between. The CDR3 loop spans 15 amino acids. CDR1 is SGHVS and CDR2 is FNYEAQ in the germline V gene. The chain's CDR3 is CASSFSVGQDTEAFF. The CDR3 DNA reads TGTGCCAGCAGCTTCTCAGTTGGGCAGGACACTGAAGCTTTCTTT. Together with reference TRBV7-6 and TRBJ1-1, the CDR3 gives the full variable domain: GAGVSQSPRYKVTKRGQDVALRCDPISGHVSLYWYRQALGQGPEFLTYFNYEAQQDKSGLPNDRFSAERPEGSISTLTIQRTEQRDSAMYRCASSFSVGQDTEAFFGQGTRLTVV.

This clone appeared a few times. This chain's CDR3 is CASSFGSNTGELFF. The CDR3 DNA sequence: TGTGCCAGCAGCTTCGGGAGTAACACCGGGGAGCTGTTTTTT. The V and J genes are TRBV7-2 and TRBJ2-2; possibly TRBD2 for D (6 bases). Per the germline V gene, CDR1 is SGHTA and CDR2 is FQGNSA. The germline V and J ends were trimmed by 3 bases and 2 bases, with 7 bases remaining between them. This CDR3 spans 14 amino acids.

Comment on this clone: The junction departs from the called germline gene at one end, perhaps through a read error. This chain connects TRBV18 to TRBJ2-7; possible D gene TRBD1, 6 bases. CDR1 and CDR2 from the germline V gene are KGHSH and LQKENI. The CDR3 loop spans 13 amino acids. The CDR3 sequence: CASEQDSGDEQYF. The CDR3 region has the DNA TGCGCCAGCGAGCAGGACAGTGGAGACGAGCAGTACTTC.

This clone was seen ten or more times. The CDR3 here is CASSPRISNQPQHF. The CDR3 DNA is TGTGCCAGCAGCCCCCGGATTAGCAATCAGCCCCAGCATTTT. The chain links TRBV2 to TRBJ1-5; no clear D gene. Germline V gene data show CDR1 as SNHLY and CDR2 as FYNNEI. V lost 6 bases, J lost 0 bases, and 9 bases lay in between. CDR3 length: 14 residues. Filled out from reference TRBV2 and TRBJ1-5, the complete variable domain reads EPEVTQTPSHQVTQMGQEVILRCVPISNHLYFYWYRQILGQKVEFLVSFYNNEISEKSEIFDDQFSVERPDGSNFTLKIRSTKLEDSAMYFCASSPRISNQPQHFGDGTRLSIL.

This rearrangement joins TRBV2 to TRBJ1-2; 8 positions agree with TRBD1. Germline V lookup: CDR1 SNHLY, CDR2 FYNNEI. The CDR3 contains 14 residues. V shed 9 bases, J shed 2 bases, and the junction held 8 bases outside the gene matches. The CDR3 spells CASQAAGGNYGYTF. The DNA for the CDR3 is TGTGCCAGTCAGGCGGCAGGGGGCAACTATGGCTACACCTTC.